The present TCR beta chain was sequenced within a study of radiation and T cells in renal cell carcinoma. The study's findings and limits: Tumor samples were small regions of around 1 g.

Trimming cost V 1 base and J 3 bases, with 9 bases left between them. From germline, CDR1 is SGHTA and CDR2 FQGTGA. This CDR3 contains 14 residues. Treatment given: treatment-naive control, cytoreductive nephrectomy. Control tumors came from treatment-naive patients without prior radiation. Control tumors came from several females and 11 males, aged roughly 35 to 90. With regard to this clone: Its antigen is unknown.

TCRdb keeps only in-frame clones here, not all; method: immunoSEQ multiplex PCR. Of almost 8,500 clones listed, approximately 58% are singletons. This chain links TRBV7-3 with TRBJ1-1; D not certain. The sample here was tumor tissue, taken from a patient whose treatment was nephrectomy without radiotherapy. The TCR was taken from a man between 60 and 75 years old with renal cell carcinoma. Here the CDR3 reads CASSLRREDTEAFF. CDR3 DNA: TGTGCCAGCAGCTTAAGGAGGGAGGACACTGAAGCTTTCTTT.